Following are 32 T cell receptor beta chains from one sample sequenced in a study of response to subunit inactivated influenza vaccine. MiXCR, run by TCRdb on the RT-PCR reads, gives a single entry per CDR3 protein. The sample has 750,000 to 850,000 distinct CDR3 sequences; roughly 18% are singletons. This material consisted of PBMCs from blood, taken about 5 days after vaccination. These receptors were obtained from a man aged 45-60 years who received an inactivated influenza vaccine.

V gene TRBV30 combines with J gene TRBJ2-7; 9 nucleotides line up with TRBD1. V shed 1 base, J shed 6 bases, and the junction held 4 bases outside the gene matches. This CDR3 region has 13 residues. Germline V gives CDR1 GTSNPN, CDR2 SVGIG (reference sequence). CDR3 protein: CAWSGLTGGEQYF. In DNA, the CDR3 is TGTGCCTGGAGTGGTCTGACAGGGGGCGAGCAGTACTTC.

This clonotype was counted a few times. This sequence joins TRBV6-1 and TRBJ1-5; D might be TRBD1 (6 bases). This CDR3 region has 14 residues. V shed 8 bases and J shed 0 bases, with 11 bases lying between them. The germline V gene has CDR1 MNHNS and CDR2 SASEGT. CDR3 DNA: TGTGCCAGCCAAGGGACAAATAGCAATCAGCCCCAGCATTTT. It is translated as CASQGTNSNQPQHF.

This clonotype was recorded a few times. The chain carries TRBV20-1 and TRBJ2-1; the match to TRBD1 covers 9 bases. CDR1 is DFQATT, CDR2 SNEGSKA, per germline (reference sequence). V trimming: 6 bases; J trimming: 8 bases; junction bases outside the gene matches: 8. The CDR3 sequence is 13 residues long. Written as DNA, the CDR3 is TGCAGTGCCCGGGACAGGGTTCGCTATGAGCAGTTCTTC. This encodes CSARDRVRYEQFF.

This clonotype occurred many times. The V call is TRBV11-1, the J call TRBJ2-1; 9 nucleotides match TRBD1. Germline V lookup: CDR1 SGHAT, CDR2 FQDESV (reference sequence). The CDR3 has 18 amino acids. V shed 4 bases, J shed 1 base, and the junction held 11 bases outside the gene matches. The CDR3 protein is CASSSLKGQGPSYNEQFF. The CDR3 coding sequence is TGTGCCAGCAGCTCGCTAAAGGGACAGGGACCGTCCTACAATGAGCAGTTCTTC.

This clonotype was found a few times. The rearrangement joins TRBV7-6 to TRBJ1-5; the D is unclear. The CDR3 covers 14 residues. CDR1 is SGHVS and CDR2 is FNYEAQ in the germline V gene. Trimming removed 5 bases from V and 7 bases from J, with 15 bases in between. In nucleotides, the CDR3 is TGTGCCAGCAGCCTCGGACCCTCTTACCAGCCCCAGCATTTT. This codes for CASSLGPSYQPQHF.

This CDR3 reads CASSFGPGDTQYF. The CDR3, as DNA: TGTGCCAGCAGCTTCGGTCCGGGAGATACGCAGTATTTT. The chain is built from TRBV7-3 and TRBJ2-3, with D unclear. The germline V gene has CDR1 SGHTA and CDR2 FQGTGA. The CDR3 sequence is 13 residues long. The V and J ends lost 3 bases and 5 bases respectively, with 9 bases between them.

This clonotype appeared a few times. The V and J genes are TRBV5-5 and TRBJ2-3; D is unclear. Germline V gene sequence: CDR1 SGHKS, CDR2 YYEKEE (reference sequence). The V gene lost 6 bases and the J gene lost 0 bases, with 11 bases spanning the gap. There are 14 residues in the CDR3. The CDR3 DNA is TGTGCCAGCACCAGTGGATACAGCACAGATACGCAGTATTTT. As protein: CASTSGYSTDTQYF.

The chain carries TRBV4-2 and TRBJ2-7; 7 bases agree with TRBD2. Germline CDR1 is LGHNA and CDR2 is YNFKEQ. CDR3 length equals 17 residues. With V trimmed by 1 base and J by 1 base, 10 bases remained unmatched. The CDR3 DNA follows: TGTGCCAGCAGCCAAGGAACCGGGGCTAGCGGTTCCTACGAGCAGTACTTC. Protein: CASSQGTGASGSYEQYF.

This clonotype has more than one count but fewer than ten. The V and J genes are TRBV7-3 and TRBJ1-1; D perhaps matches TRBD1 (5 bases). Trimming removed 1 base from V and 8 bases from J, with 11 bases in between. Germline lookup yields CDR1 SGHTA and CDR2 FQGTGA. The CDR3 spans 13 residues. The CDR3 sequence: CASSLNPGQEAFF. CDR3 coding DNA: TGTGCCAGCAGCTTAAATCCAGGGCAGGAAGCTTTCTTT.

The chain uses TRBV3-1 and TRBJ2-7, with TRBD1 matching 7 bases. The CDR3 consists of 14 residues. V gave up 4 bases and J gave up 6 bases; unmatched junction bases: 9. Germline assignment: CDR1 LGHDT and CDR2 YNNKEL (reference sequence). This CDR3 reads CASSPFATGFEQYF. CDR3 nucleotide sequence: TGTGCCAGCAGCCCCTTCGCGACAGGGTTCGAGCAGTACTTC.

The chain uses TRBV4-1 and TRBJ2-7, with unresolved D. This CDR3 region has 15 residues. V lost 1 base and J lost 3, with 13 bases in between. Germline-derived CDR1 and CDR2 are MGHRA and YSYEKL. CDR3 in amino acids: CASSQVPSGSYEQYF. Here the CDR3 DNA reads TGCGCCAGCAGCCAAGTCCCTTCTGGAAGCTACGAGCAGTACTTC.

This clonotype was seen more than once but under ten times. The chain couples TRBV20-1 to TRBJ2-7, with a possible D match to TRBD2 (6 bases). The CDR3 sequence is 14 residues long. V lost 0 bases and J lost 3, with 12 bases in between. Per germline, CDR1 DFQATT and CDR2 SNEGSKA (reference sequence). The CDR3 sequence is CSARDFVGGYEQYF. CDR3 DNA: TGCAGTGCTAGAGATTTCGTCGGGGGCTACGAGCAGTACTTC.

This clonotype was seen a handful of times. V usage is TRBV28 and J usage is TRBJ2-1; the match to TRBD2 covers 12 bases. Germline CDR1 MDHEN, CDR2 SYDVKM. This CDR3 spans 20 amino acids. V shed 5 bases, J shed 5 bases, and the junction held 19 bases outside the gene matches. The CDR3 coding sequence is TGTGCCAGCAGTCCCGCCTTGAGACATCCGGGACTAGCGGGCAACAATGAGCAGTTCTTC. Its protein product is CASSPALRHPGLAGNNEQFF. Full variable domain (remainder filled in from reference TRBV28 and TRBJ2-1): DVKVTQSSRYLVKRTGEKVFLECVQDMDHENMFWYRQDPGLGLRLIYFSYDVKMKEKGDIPEGYSVSREKKERFSLILESASTNQTSMYLCASSPALRHPGLAGNNEQFFGPGTRLTVL.

There are a few counts of this clonotype. This chain uses TRBV5-1 with TRBJ2-7, with TRBD1 identical over 10 bases. V lost 4 bases, J lost 3 bases, and 7 bases stayed unmatched. This CDR3 comprises 15 residues. Germline CDR1 is SGHRS and CDR2 is YFSETQ. CDR3: CASSLGDRGNYEQYF. The CDR3 region has the DNA TGCGCCAGCAGCCTAGGGGACAGGGGTAACTACGAGCAGTACTTC.

This clonotype was seen a few times. The J gene is TRBJ2-2, the V gene TRBV7-2; 7 bases align to TRBD1. Germline V lookup: CDR1 SGHTA, CDR2 FQGNSA. This CDR3 spans 15 amino acids. V gave up 5 bases and J gave up 5 bases; unmatched junction bases: 8. The CDR3 DNA is TGTGCCAGCAGCCCCCGGGACAGAGGGACCGGGGAGCTGTTTTTT. Encoded protein: CASSPRDRGTGELFF.

This clonotype was picked up many times. The CDR3, as DNA: TGTGCCAGCAGTAATACGGGGGTCACAGATACGCAGTATTTT. It yields the protein CASSNTGVTDTQYF. The chain couples TRBV12-3 or TRBV12-4 to TRBJ2-3, with D perhaps TRBD2 (6 bases). Deletions cut 5 bases from V and 2 bases from J, with 11 bases between. CDR3 length: 14 residues.

The CDR3 region has the DNA TGTGCCAGCAGGTACAGGGGTGAGCAGTTCTTC. Protein: CASRYRGEQFF. J is TRBJ2-1 and V is TRBV12-3 or TRBV12-4, with 7 bases lining up with TRBD1. Trimming cost V 6 bases and J 9 bases; bases outside gene matches: 2. This CDR3 is 11 amino acids long.

This clonotype was observed many times. The chain links TRBV20-1 to TRBJ2-1, with TRBD1 matching 8 bases. The ends lost 4 bases at V and 5 bases at J; junction bases unmatched: 10. This CDR3 has 15 residues. CDR1 and CDR2 (germline): DFQATT, SNEGSKA (reference sequence). CDR3 in DNA: TGCAGTGCTACCTCCGGGGACAGGAAAGACAATGAGCAGTTCTTC. This encodes CSATSGDRKDNEQFF.

A few counts support this clonotype. The chain employs TRBV4-2 and TRBJ1-4, with D perhaps TRBD1 (5 bases). This CDR3 is built from 16 residues. Germline values: CDR1 LGHNA, CDR2 YNFKEQ. Trimming cost V 6 bases and J 4 bases, with 18 bases left between them. The CDR3 DNA follows: TGTGCCAGCAGACTCGGGCTCCGGACAAATAATGAAAAACTGTTTTTT. As protein: CASRLGLRTNNEKLFF.

This clonotype was counted between two and nine times. This chain links TRBV6-1 with TRBJ2-2; D uncertain. Trimming shortened V by 2 bases and J by 2 bases, and 12 bases separated the two germline ends. CDR3 length: 16 amino acids. The germline CDR1 and CDR2 sequences are MNHNS and SASEGT. The CDR3 reads CASSEFTQINTGELFF. As DNA, the CDR3 is TGTGCCAGCAGTGAATTTACACAGATTAACACCGGGGAGCTGTTTTTT.

This clonotype was seen only a few times. V usage is TRBV12-3 or TRBV12-4 and J usage is TRBJ2-1, with 11 bases fitting TRBD2. V was pared by 5 bases and J by 3 bases, with 3 bases of the junction left unmatched. The CDR3 loop spans 15 amino acids. This CDR3 is CASSRSGRDYNEQFF. In DNA form, the CDR3 reads TGTGCCAGCAGTCGTAGCGGGAGGGACTACAATGAGCAGTTCTTC.

The chain has TRBV6-1 and TRBJ2-5; D gene unclear. Germline values: CDR1 MNHNS, CDR2 SASEGT. Trimming shortened V by 6 bases and J by 4 bases, and 18 bases separated the two germline ends. This CDR3 has 15 amino acids. Here the CDR3 reads CASSALDRNRETQYF. The CDR3 nucleotides read TGTGCCAGCAGCGCCCTCGATCGGAACAGAGAGACCCAGTACTTC.

Ten or more counts support this clonotype. Here the CDR3 DNA reads TGCGCCAGCAGCGTTACAACCTCTGGGGCCAACGTCCTGACTTTC. Translated: CASSVTTSGANVLTF. The chain joins TRBV5-1 to TRBJ2-6; D is undetermined. This CDR3 is built from 15 residues. Trimming took off 4 bases at V and 0 bases at J, with 8 bases between the two ends. Per germline, CDR1 SGHRS and CDR2 YFSETQ.

This clonotype was seen repeatedly, ten times or more. V is TRBV10-3 and J is TRBJ1-1, with D possibly matching TRBD1 (5 bases). Trimming removed 2 bases at V and 4 bases at J, with 14 bases between. The CDR3 has 15 amino acids. Germline lookup yields CDR1 ENHRY and CDR2 SYGVKD. The CDR3 DNA is TGTGCCATCAGTGAGCCCGGCAGGGCGGTCACTGAAGCTTTCTTT. Translating gives CAISEPGRAVTEAFF.

The chain has TRBV20-1 and TRBJ2-7; TRBD2 aligns across 9 bases. V trimming: 5 bases; J trimming: 3 bases; junction bases outside the gene matches: 5. Per the germline V gene, CDR1 is DFQATT and CDR2 is SNEGSKA (reference sequence). The CDR3 covers 13 residues. CDR3 protein: CSAGSGSFYEQYF. The CDR3 DNA sequence: TGCAGTGCTGGTAGCGGGAGTTTCTACGAGCAGTACTTC.

The chain has TRBV20-1 and TRBJ1-5; 8 bases align to TRBD1. Germline V gene sequence: CDR1 DFQATT, CDR2 SNEGSKA (reference sequence). The CDR3 consists of 14 residues. With 5 bases clipped from V and 5 bases from J, the junction kept 8 bases outside the gene matches. The CDR3 DNA is TGCAGTGCTCCACGGACAGGGAACGATCAGCCCCAGCATTTT. Protein: CSAPRTGNDQPQHF.

V and J are TRBV24-1 and TRBJ2-2; the D gene is possibly TRBD1 (5 bases). Trimming left V 4 bases short and J 2 bases short, with 10 bases between. This CDR3 is built from 15 residues. Per germline, CDR1 KGHDR and CDR2 SFDVKD. The CDR3 sequence is CATSEAGPNTGELFF. DNA for the CDR3: TGTGCCACCAGTGAGGCAGGGCCAAACACCGGGGAGCTGTTTTTT.

V usage is TRBV28 and J usage is TRBJ1-5, with D unresolved. Trimming shortened V by 6 bases and J by 11 bases, and 11 bases separated the two germline ends. Germline lookup yields CDR1 MDHEN and CDR2 SYDVKM. This CDR3 has 11 amino acids. The CDR3: CASSFLRSQHF. DNA for the CDR3: TGTGCCAGCAGCTTTTTAAGGTCCCAGCATTTT.

This clonotype was found many times. The rearrangement uses TRBV20-1 and TRBJ2-4; TRBD1 matches at 7 bases. CDR1 is DFQATT and CDR2 is SNEGSKA in the germline V gene (reference sequence). V shed 0 bases and J 3 bases; nucleotides not matched to a gene: 8. The CDR3 consists of 16 residues. The CDR3 DNA reads TGCAGTGCTAGAGATTTTCGCCGGGACAGCAAAAACATTCAGTACTTC. Translating gives CSARDFRRDSKNIQYF.

This sequence joins TRBV6-5 and TRBJ2-7; TRBD1 matches 7 bases. The CDR3 spans 17 residues. The J segment lost 3 bases and the V segment lost 0 bases, leaving 11 bases of the junction unmatched. CDR1 MNHEY and CDR2 SVGAGI come from the germline V gene. DNA for the CDR3: TGTGCCAGCAGTTACTCTCCCTCCAGGGGGTCGATCTACGAGCAGTACTTC. As protein: CASSYSPSRGSIYEQYF.

This clonotype has only a few counts. This chain joins TRBV6-2 or TRBV6-3 and TRBJ1-1, with D perhaps matching TRBD1 (5 bases). The CDR3 covers 14 residues. From germline, CDR1 is MNHEY and CDR2 SVGEGT. V shed 6 bases and J shed 4 bases, with 15 bases lying between them. CDR3 residues: CASSTAGIGTEAFF. As DNA, the CDR3 is TGTGCCAGCAGCACCGCAGGGATCGGCACTGAAGCTTTCTTT.

In its sample, this clonotype was seen a few times. CDR3 DNA: TGCAGCGAAGACAGGGGGCTTGGAGATACGCAGTATTTT. It translates to CSEDRGLGDTQYF. The chain is built from TRBV29-1 and TRBJ2-3; 10 nucleotides match TRBD1. There are 13 residues in the CDR3. Germline assignment: CDR1 SQVTM and CDR2 ANQGSEA. V dropped 7 bases and J dropped 5; count of bases not matched to a gene: 6.